This T cell receptor (beta chain) was retrieved from a study of metastatic and nonmetastatic thyroid tumors. Turning to the study itself: Comparison of repertoires was carried out across blood and tumor or nodule tissue from malignant and benign thyroid patients.

In germline, CDR1 is MGHRA, CDR2 YSYEKL. There are 15 residues in the CDR3. Trimming stripped 6 bases from V and 3 bases from J, with 17 bases between. Original analysis: The authors used CDR3 differences across clinicopathological groups to build a distant-metastasis classifier for papillary thyroid cancer. From the PCR reads, TCRdb re-called clones with MiXCR. The V and J calls, along with clone size, are taken from TCRdb and not from the paper's own processing. The repertoire holds about 13,000 clones, with roughly 23% as singletons. This clone was recorded at least ten times. Treatment of any kind had been given to no patient before thyroid surgery.

The V call is TRBV4-1, the J call TRBJ1-2; D remains ambiguous. The sample was blood. This TCR was recovered from a female donor with papillary thyroid cancer or a benign thyroid nodule (not recorded which). Some clones in this sample may be carry-over from other donors' samples. Here the CDR3 reads CASSSSPGGYYGYTF. DNA for the CDR3: TGCGCCAGCAGTTCCAGTCCGGGAGGGTACTATGGCTACACCTTC.